This record looks at one T cell receptor beta chain sequence and its context. Here immunoSEQ multiplex PCR was the method, and the copy in TCRdb shows in-frame clones only, minus some. The table includes tens of thousands of clones, about nine tenths detected once. The data originate from a study of control samples from healthy donors and cancer patients. V lost 5 bases to trimming and J lost 1 base; unmatched junction nucleotides: 13. The germline gives CDR1 MNHEY, CDR2 SVGEGT. This CDR3 has 17 residues. The chain has TRBV6-2 or TRBV6-3 and TRBJ1-2, with 7 bases matching TRBD1. Source material: PBMCs. The receptor was derived from a man over 45 with head and neck cancer. The CDR3 nucleotides are TGTGCCAGCAGTGTTGCATCCCACAGGGGAGGTAACTATGGCTACACCTTC. This codes for CASSVASHRGGNYGYTF.